A selection of T cell receptor beta chains follows, all from one sample in a study of T cells expressing NK-cell markers. TCRdb reprocessed the 5' RACE reads, keeping one entry per CDR3 protein, no DNA. The sample data list roughly 390,000 distinct CDR3 sequences. Source material: blood T cells: a sorted CD56 or NKG2C T cell subset, CD4+ or CD8+ T cells, or bulk PBMC T cells (not recorded which). These receptor sequences come from a man between 18 and 69 years old in good health. Both conserved end residues are part of each CDR3.

TRBJ2-1	TRBV7-4	CASSSNPASYNEQFF
TRBJ2-7	TRBV13	CASSNPFRLAGGEQYF
TRBJ1-3	TRBV4-2	CASSQVGSSGNTIYF
TRBJ2-1	TRBV9	CASSSRGALLNEQFF
TRBJ1-2	TRBV5-6	CASSLYGVGSYGYTF
TRBJ2-2	TRBV20-1	CSARGMAGRKSLGELFF
TRBJ2-7	TRBV12-3/TRBV12-4	CASSPYHGQGAYEQYF
TRBJ1-5	TRBV7-9	CASSKTGELNQPQHF
TRBJ2-3	TRBV2	CASRREQGASTDTQYF
TRBJ1-3	TRBV6-1	CASIPRTGPGNTIYF
TRBJ2-1	TRBV5-1	CASGTGRPDEQFF
TRBJ2-1	TRBV5-1	CASSEQSTRANEQFF
TRBJ2-2	TRBV27	CASRLSGVNTGELFF
TRBJ2-4	TRBV18	CASSPGQAPLAKNIQYF
TRBJ2-7	TRBV15	CATSRVPSGEQYF
TRBJ2-4	TRBV12-3/TRBV12-4	CASSFAQGKGGKNIQYF
TRBJ2-3	TRBV28	CASSPPAQGNTQYF
TRBJ2-2	TRBV27	CASSFFGTSNTGELFF
TRBJ2-1	TRBV5-1	CASSLRRGAVHEQFF
TRBJ2-5	TRBV5-1	CASSLGGTGEQETQYF
TRBJ2-1	TRBV12-3/TRBV12-4	CASSLADGGGAWNEQFF
TRBJ2-5	TRBV3-1	CASSRLLGGAQETQYF
TRBJ1-5	TRBV25-1	CASSELRGEPQHF
TRBJ2-2	TRBV6-4	CASSADLANTGELFF
TRBJ2-6	TRBV6-2/TRBV6-3	CASSKGTYQPSGANVLTF
TRBJ2-1	TRBV7-8	CASRPVGGVQLNNEQFF
TRBJ2-3	TRBV5-1	CASTRSRADTQYF
TRBJ2-2	TRBV29-1	CSVDLAGGLTGELFF
TRBJ2-1	TRBV7-8	CASSFASSYSYNEQFF
TRBJ1-5	TRBV7-2	CASNPTGGRRGQPQHF
TRBJ1-2	TRBV4-2	CASSQVSGQGKYGYTF
TRBJ1-2	TRBV3-1	CASSQESAGGNYGYTF
TRBJ2-1	TRBV12-3/TRBV12-4	CASSSSGGAPNEQFF
TRBJ2-7	TRBV6-1	CASTPGGQTNYEQYF
TRBJ1-2	TRBV20-1	CSTTGNSYGYTF
TRBJ2-3	TRBV7-3	CASSPTSGGDTQYF
TRBJ1-6	TRBV11-2	CASSFRGSNSPLHF
TRBJ2-1	TRBV4-2	CASSQSRGRSAEQFF
TRBJ1-3	TRBV6-2/TRBV6-3	CASSYSTRGNTIYF
TRBJ2-3	TRBV30	CAWDKGTDTQYF
TRBJ2-7	TRBV5-1	CASRRDRSYEQYF
TRBJ1-1	TRBV12-3/TRBV12-4	CASKDRGPTEAFF
TRBJ1-4	TRBV5-5	CASSLWRGDEKLFF